Included here is one TCR beta chain sequence, with context. Its antigen is as yet unknown. Clones were read by immunoSEQ multiplex PCR, and TCRdb kept only the in-frame ones, dropping some. The data hold fewer than 110,000 clones, with 87% observed a single time. These data belong to a study of T cell responses to AZD1222 COVID-19 vaccine. Study-level background: The analysis combined second doses at about 4 or about 12 weeks.

Germline CDR1 is LNHDA and CDR2 is SQIVND (reference sequence). This CDR3 comprises 13 residues. V shed 8 bases and J 5 bases; nucleotides not matched to a gene: 5. Overall study findings and caveats: CD4 TCRs covered the whole spike, strongest at regions 160-218 and 743-854. Elevations in Spike-specific TCR breadth and depth followed administration of two AZD1222 doses.

Specimen: peripheral blood, collected on day 0 of AZD1222 vaccination. V and J are TRBV19 and TRBJ1-4; TRBD1 matches 7 bases. The sequence was collected from an adult in good health. The CDR3 sequence is CASSGTANEKLFF. The CDR3 DNA is TGTGCCAGTTCCGGGACAGCCAATGAAAAACTGTTTTTT.